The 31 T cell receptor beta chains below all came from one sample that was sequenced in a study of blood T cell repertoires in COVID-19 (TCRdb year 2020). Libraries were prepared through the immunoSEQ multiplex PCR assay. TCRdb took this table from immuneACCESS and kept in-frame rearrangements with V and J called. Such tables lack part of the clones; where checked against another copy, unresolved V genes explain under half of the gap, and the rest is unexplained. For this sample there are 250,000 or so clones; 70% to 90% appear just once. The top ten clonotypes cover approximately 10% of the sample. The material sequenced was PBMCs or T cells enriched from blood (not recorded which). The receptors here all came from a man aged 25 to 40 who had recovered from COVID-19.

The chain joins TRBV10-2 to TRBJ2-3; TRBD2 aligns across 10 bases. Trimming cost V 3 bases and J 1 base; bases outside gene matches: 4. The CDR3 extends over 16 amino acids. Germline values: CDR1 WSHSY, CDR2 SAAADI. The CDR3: CASSDIGTSGTDTQYF. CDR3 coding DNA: TGCGCCAGCAGTGACATCGGGACTAGCGGCACAGATACGCAGTATTTT.

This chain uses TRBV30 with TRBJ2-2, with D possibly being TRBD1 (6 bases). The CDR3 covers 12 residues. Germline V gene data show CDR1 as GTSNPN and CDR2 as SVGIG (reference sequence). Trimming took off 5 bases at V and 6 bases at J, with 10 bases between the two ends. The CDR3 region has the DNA TGTGCCTGGGGGCAGGGGTCCGGGGAGCTGTTTTTT. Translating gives CAWGQGSGELFF.

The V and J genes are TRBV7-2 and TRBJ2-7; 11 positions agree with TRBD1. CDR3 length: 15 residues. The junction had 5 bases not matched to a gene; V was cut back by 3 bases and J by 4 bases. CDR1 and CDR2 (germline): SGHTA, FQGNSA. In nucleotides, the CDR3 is TGTGCCAGCAGCTTCGGGACAGGGGGTAGGTACGAGCAGTACTTC. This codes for CASSFGTGGRYEQYF.

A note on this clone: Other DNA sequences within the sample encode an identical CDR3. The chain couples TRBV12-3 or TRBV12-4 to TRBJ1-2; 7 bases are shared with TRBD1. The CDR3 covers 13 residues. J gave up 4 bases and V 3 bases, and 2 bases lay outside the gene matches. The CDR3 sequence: CASSFSGGYGYTF. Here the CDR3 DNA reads TGTGCCAGCAGTTTCTCAGGGGGCTATGGCTACACCTTC.

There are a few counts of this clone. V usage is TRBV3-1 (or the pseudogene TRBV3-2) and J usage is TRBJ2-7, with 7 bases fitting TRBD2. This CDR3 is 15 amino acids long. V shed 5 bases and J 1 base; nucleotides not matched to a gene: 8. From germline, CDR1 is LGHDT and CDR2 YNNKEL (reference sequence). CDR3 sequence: CASSTTAGLSYEQYF. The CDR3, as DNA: TGTGCCAGCAGCACCACAGCGGGATTATCCTACGAGCAGTACTTC.

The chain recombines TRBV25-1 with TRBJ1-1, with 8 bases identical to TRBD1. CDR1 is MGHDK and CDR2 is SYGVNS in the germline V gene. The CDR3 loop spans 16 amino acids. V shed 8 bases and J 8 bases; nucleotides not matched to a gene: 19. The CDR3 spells CASVGFGGDRLHEAFF. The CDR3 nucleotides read TGTGCCAGCGTTGGGTTTGGGGGGGACAGGCTACACGAAGCTTTCTTT.

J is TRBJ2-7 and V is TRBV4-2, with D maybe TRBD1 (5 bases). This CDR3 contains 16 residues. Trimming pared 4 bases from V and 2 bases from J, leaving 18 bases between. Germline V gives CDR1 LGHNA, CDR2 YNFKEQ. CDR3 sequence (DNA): TGTGCCAGCAGCCGATCCTTGGGGCAAGGGGCCTACGAGCAGTACTTC. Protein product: CASSRSLGQGAYEQYF.

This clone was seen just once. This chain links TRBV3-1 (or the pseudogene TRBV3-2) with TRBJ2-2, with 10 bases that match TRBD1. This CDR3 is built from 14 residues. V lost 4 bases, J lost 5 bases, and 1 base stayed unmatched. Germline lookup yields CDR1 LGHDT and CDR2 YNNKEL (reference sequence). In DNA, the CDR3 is TGTGCCAGCAGCCTGGGACAGGGGACCGGGGAGCTGTTTTTT. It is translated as CASSLGQGTGELFF.

The CDR3 protein is CASSQSRLADFNKYNEQFF. The CDR3 DNA reads TGCGCCAGCAGTCAATCTCGGCTAGCGGATTTTAATAAATACAATGAGCAGTTCTTC. V usage is TRBV23-1 and J usage is TRBJ2-1; TRBD2 matches at 7 bases. TRBV23-1 is classed as an ORF, of uncertain function. J was trimmed by 4 bases and V by 0 bases; bases with no gene match: 15. The CDR3 contains 19 residues.

In DNA form, the CDR3 reads TGTGCCAGCAGTCCGAACCGACTAGTTAACTACGAGCAGTACTTC. Its protein is CASSPNRLVNYEQYF. The J gene is TRBJ2-7, the V gene TRBV6-5; the D gene is possibly TRBD2 (6 bases). This CDR3 has 15 amino acids. Deletions cut 5 bases from V and 3 bases from J, with 17 bases between. The germline V gene encodes CDR1 MNHEY and CDR2 SVGAGI.

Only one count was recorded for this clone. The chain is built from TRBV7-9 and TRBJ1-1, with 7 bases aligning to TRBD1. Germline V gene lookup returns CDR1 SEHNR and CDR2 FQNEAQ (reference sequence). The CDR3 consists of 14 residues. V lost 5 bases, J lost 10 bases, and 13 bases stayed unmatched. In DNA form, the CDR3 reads TGTGCCAGCAGCACCAGACAGGGTCTCCACGCAGCTTTCTTT. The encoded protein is CASSTRQGLHAAFF.

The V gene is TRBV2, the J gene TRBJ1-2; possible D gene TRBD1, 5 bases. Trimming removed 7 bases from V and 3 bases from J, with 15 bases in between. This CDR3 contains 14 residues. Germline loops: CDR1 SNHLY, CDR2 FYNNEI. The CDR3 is CASNRQTNYYGYTF. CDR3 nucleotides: TGTGCCAGCAACCGACAGACCAATTACTATGGCTACACCTTC.

CDR3 loop: CASSLNGVGILQYF. In DNA, the CDR3 is TGTGCCAGCAGCTTAAACGGGGTGGGGATCCTCCAGTATTTT. The chain joins TRBV7-8 to TRBJ2-3, with D possibly being TRBD2 (5 bases). Trimming took off 2 bases at V and 12 bases at J, with 18 bases between the two ends. The germline CDR1 and CDR2 sequences are SGHVS and FQNEAQ. The CDR3 loop spans 14 amino acids.

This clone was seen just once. CDR3 protein: CASSDGGHNTEAFF. The DNA for the CDR3 is TGCGCCAGCAGTGATGGTGGGCACAACACTGAAGCTTTCTTT. The chain joins TRBV10-1 to TRBJ1-1; no firm D call. Germline V CDR1 and CDR2: WNHNN, SYGVQD (reference sequence). Trimming pared 3 bases from V and 2 bases from J, leaving 10 bases between. This CDR3 contains 14 residues.

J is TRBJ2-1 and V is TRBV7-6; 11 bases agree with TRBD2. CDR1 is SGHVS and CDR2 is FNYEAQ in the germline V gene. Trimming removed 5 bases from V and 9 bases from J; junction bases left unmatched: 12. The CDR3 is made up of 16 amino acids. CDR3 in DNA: TGTGCCAGCAGCCCCTATACTAGCGGGAGTTCGGCTGAGCAGTTCTTC. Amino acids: CASSPYTSGSSAEQFF.

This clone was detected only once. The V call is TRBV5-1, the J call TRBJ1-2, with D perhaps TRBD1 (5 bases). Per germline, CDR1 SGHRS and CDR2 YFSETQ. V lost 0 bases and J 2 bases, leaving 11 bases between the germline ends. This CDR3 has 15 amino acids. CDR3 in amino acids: CASSLVAGPNYGYTF. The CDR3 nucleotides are TGCGCCAGCAGCTTGGTAGCGGGACCCAACTATGGCTACACCTTC.

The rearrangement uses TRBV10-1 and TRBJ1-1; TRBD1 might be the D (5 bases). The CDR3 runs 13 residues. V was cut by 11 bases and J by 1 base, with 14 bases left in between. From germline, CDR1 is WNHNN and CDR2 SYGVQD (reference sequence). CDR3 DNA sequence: TGCGCCGGGCCCACAGGTCCGAACACTGAAGCTTTCTTT. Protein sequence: CAGPTGPNTEAFF.

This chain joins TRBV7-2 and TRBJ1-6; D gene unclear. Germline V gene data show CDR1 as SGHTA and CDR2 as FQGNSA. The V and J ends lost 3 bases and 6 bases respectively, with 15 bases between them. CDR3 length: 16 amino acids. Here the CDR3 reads CASSLEAFTGNSPLHF. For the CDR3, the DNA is TGTGCCAGCAGCTTGGAAGCCTTTACGGGTAATTCACCCCTCCACTTT.

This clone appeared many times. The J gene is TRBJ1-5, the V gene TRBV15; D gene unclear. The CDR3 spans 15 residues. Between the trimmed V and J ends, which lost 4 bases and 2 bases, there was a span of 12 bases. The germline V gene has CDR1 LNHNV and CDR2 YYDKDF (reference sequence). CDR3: CATSTGDSGNQPQHF. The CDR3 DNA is TGTGCCACCAGCACAGGAGATAGCGGCAATCAGCCCCAGCATTTT.

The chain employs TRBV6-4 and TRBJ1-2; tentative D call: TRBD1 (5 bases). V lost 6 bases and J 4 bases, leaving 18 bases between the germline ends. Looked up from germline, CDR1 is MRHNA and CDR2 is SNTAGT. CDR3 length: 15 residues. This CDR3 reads CASSYQGEGLYGYTF. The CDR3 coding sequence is TGTGCCAGCAGCTACCAAGGGGAGGGTCTCTATGGCTACACCTTC.

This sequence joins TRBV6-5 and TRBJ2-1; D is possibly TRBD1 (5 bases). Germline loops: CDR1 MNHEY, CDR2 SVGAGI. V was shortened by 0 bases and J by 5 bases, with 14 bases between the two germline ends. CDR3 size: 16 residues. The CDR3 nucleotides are TGTGCCAGCAGTTACTCCCCCTTTGGGGCGGACAATGAGCAGTTCTTC. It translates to CASSYSPFGADNEQFF.

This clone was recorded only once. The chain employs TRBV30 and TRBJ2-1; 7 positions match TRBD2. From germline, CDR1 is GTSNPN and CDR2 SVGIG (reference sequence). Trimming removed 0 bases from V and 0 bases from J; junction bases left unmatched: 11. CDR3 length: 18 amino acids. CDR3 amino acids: CAWSVPIPSGNSYNEQFF. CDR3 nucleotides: TGTGCCTGGAGTGTACCAATTCCGAGCGGGAACTCCTACAATGAGCAGTTCTTC.

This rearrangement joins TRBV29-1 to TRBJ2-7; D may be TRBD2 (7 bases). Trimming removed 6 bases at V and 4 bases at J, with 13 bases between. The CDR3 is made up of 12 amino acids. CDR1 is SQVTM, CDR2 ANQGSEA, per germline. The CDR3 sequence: CSVSGGPYEQYF. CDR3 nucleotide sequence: TGCAGCGTATCCGGGGGGCCATACGAGCAGTACTTC.

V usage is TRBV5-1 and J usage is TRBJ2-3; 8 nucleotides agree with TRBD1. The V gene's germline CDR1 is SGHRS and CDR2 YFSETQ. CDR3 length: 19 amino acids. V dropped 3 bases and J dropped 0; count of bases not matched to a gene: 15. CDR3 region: CASSYGGLRAGGSTDTQYF. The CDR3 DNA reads TGCGCCAGCAGCTACGGTGGGTTGCGGGCAGGGGGCAGCACAGATACGCAGTATTTT.

The CDR3 nucleotides are TGTGCCAGCAGTCTGCAGGGGGCTAATCAGCCCCAGCATTTT. Translation: CASSLQGANQPQHF. The chain carries TRBV6-5 and TRBJ1-5, with 8 nucleotides matching TRBD1. Losses at the gene ends were 5 bases for V and 4 bases for J; bases not matched to a gene: 4. Germline CDR1 reads MNHEY; CDR2 reads SVGAGI. The CDR3 sequence is 14 residues long.

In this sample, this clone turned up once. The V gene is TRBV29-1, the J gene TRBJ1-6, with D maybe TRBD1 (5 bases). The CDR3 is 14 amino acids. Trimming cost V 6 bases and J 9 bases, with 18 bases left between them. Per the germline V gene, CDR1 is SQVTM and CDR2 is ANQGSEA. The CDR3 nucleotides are TGCAGCGTCAAGGTATCGGGGGATCGTTCACCCCTCCACTTT. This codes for CSVKVSGDRSPLHF.

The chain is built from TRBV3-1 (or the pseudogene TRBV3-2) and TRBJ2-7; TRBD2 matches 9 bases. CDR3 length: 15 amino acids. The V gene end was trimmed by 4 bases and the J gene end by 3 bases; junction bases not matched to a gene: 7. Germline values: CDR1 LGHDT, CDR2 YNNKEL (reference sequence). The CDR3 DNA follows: TGTGCCAGCAGCCCTCCTAGCGGGGCAATCTACGAGCAGTACTTC. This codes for CASSPPSGAIYEQYF.

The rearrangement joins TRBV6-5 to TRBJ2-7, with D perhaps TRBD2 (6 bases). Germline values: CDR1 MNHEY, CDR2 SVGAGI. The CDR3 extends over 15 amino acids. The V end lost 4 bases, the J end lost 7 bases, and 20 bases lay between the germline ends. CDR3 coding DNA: TGTGCCAGCAGTTTGCGGGAAGGAGGTATTCCGGAGCAGTACTTC. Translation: CASSLREGGIPEQYF.

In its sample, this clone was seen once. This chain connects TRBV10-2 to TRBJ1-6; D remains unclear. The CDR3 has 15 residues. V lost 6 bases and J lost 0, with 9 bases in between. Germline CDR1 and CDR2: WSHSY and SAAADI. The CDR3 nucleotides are TGCGCCAGCAGGAGATGGAGCTCCTATAATTCACCCCTCCACTTT. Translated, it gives CASRRWSSYNSPLHF.

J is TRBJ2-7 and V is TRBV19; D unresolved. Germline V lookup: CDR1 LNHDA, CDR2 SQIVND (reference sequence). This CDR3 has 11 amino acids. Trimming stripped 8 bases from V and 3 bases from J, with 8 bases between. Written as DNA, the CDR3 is TGTGCCAGTGGGCCCTACTACGAGCAGTACTTC. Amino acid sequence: CASGPYYEQYF. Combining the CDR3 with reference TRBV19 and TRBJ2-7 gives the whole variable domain DGGITQSPKYLFRKEGQNVTLSCEQNLNHDAMYWYRQDPGQGLRLIYYSQIVNDFQKGDIAEGYSVSREKKESFPLTVTSAQKNPTAFYLCASGPYYEQYFGPGTRLTVT.

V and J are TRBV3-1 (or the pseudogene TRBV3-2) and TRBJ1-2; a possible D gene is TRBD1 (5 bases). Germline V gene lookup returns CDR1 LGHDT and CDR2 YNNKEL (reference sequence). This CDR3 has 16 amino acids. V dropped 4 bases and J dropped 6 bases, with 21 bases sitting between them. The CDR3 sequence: CASSPVLIQERNGYTF. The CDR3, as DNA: TGTGCCAGCAGCCCGGTCCTCATACAGGAAAGGAATGGCTACACCTTC.